This TCR beta chain was observed in a study of long-term antiretroviral therapy in people with HIV (dated by TCRdb to 2021 to 2024). With regard to the full study: The earliest samples were collected roughly a decade before the 2015 WHO recommendation for immediate ART, at a time when ART was usually postponed until CD4 counts fell. A retrospective serial study tested whether changes in peripheral blood TRB repertoire composition and diversity were associated with ART initiation and durable HIV suppression. A total of roughly 200 cryopreserved PBMC samples were contributed to the cohort by 30 adults with confirmed HIV infection, with samples collected serially over a mean of roughly six years (range 1-12). Of the approximately 30 participants with HIV, roughly twelve were female. No cross-contamination during QIAcube processing was seen in test extractions of a monoclonal T-cell line run alongside 30 to 35 polyclonal samples.

Comment on this clone: The antigen it recognizes is unknown. Per-base quality was not reported, and no clone a single base away is much larger than it.

Participants were included only if at least one PBMC sample before ART initiation and at least two post-ART samples were available. Every participant with HIV received treatment in the United States of America. Before DNA extraction, cryopreserved samples containing 1-10 million PBMC were thawed and washed. At the time of the earliest PBMC sample for each participant with HIV, ages ranged from about 23 to 60 years. PBMC samples were contributed by each participant from 1-4 timepoints before ART initiation and 2-8 timepoints after ART initiation, with a median of 7 samples. Serial HIV viral load, CD4+ T-cell count, ART history and demographic data were obtained for every participant. Genomic DNA was extracted from unsorted PBMC with a Qiagen kit on a QIAcube, processed in batches of 12 samples. The study at large found these results: Expanded TRB clones identified before ART initiation dominated the repertoire across all time points, though the dominance fluctuated and decreased in many PLHIV after ART. Inferences about post-ART repertoire changes are limited because no data were available on ART adherence, viral resistance or therapy changes. Owing to limited PBMC availability, only the TCR beta chain was sequenced, without alpha chain pairing. The samples were dated from about 2004 to 2017, and the ART regimens that were used may be less effective than current ART regimens. Unsorted PBMC were profiled instead of sorted CD4+ and CD8+ T cells because pre-ART samples had limited cell numbers. CDR3 length ranges in HIV repertoires were narrower than in controls, and network structure suggested an antigen-experienced repertoire with only a slight naive shift after ART. ART initiation was associated with a significant increase in TRB diversity, but diversity stayed significantly below transplant donor controls even after long-term ART.

The immunoSEQ hsTCRB v3.0 assay was used at survey level resolution to sequence the TRB variable region. The targeted TRB sequencing depth was about 40,000-50,000 T-cell genomes per sample. An Illumina MiSeq with a v3 150-cycle kit was used to sequence the pooled TRB libraries. On the authors' methods: Repertoire analysis was performed in R inside a reproducible Nextflow workflow that covered QC, data transformation and analysis. LymphoSeq2, an R package for exploring AIRR-Seq data, was used to implement the custom analyses. After excluding a few samples that yielded fewer than 5000 total TRB sequences, approximately 170 HIV repertoires remained for analysis. Among the 188 retained HIV repertoires, 55 to 60 were collected before ART initiation and approximately 130 were collected after ART initiation. Each repertoire was downsampled to 5000 TRB nucleotide sequences, and summary statistics were averaged across 100 downsampling iterations. TRB sequences were retained for analysis only if CDR3 regions of at least seven amino acids were present. Diversity was assessed using a clonality score derived from Shannon entropy and using the Gini coefficient. In the repertoire networks, any two of the top 5000 CDR3 amino acid sequences were linked whenever the two sequences differed by an edit distance of one. GLIPH2 predicted antigen specificity groups and MHC restriction for TRB CDR3 amino acid sequences. CDR3 amino acid sequences were matched against VDJdb and McPAS-TCR to flag known CMV, EBV, HIV or tissue antigen associations. Pre-ART, post-ART and control groups were compared with Wilcoxon signed-rank tests and Holm-Bonferroni correction. TCRdb retrieved this table from immuneACCESS and kept in-frame rearrangements only. Not all clones are present; in checked studies, unresolved V genes account for under half, and no reason is known for the remainder. The DNA was the basis for D and trimming; V, J and clone size are from that table. The sample table holds more than 20,000 clones, of which approximately 80% were seen once. Roughly 3.2% of the sample rests with the top ten.

Including cysteine and phenylalanine, the CDR3 has 13 amino acids. Only the CDR3 region is kept as DNA, spanning 39 bases read in frame from base 1. Sequences MDHEN (CDR1) and SYDVKM (CDR2) are obtained from the germline V gene. V is trimmed back by 6 bases and J by 6 bases, and the junction contains 4 bases that no gene match accounts for. The sequence came from a woman aged 50 to 60 with HIV. The chain is assembled from TRBV28 and TRBJ1-3; TRBD1 aligns with 8 central bases. Sequenced material: unsorted PBMCs, taken 1.9 years after starting antiretroviral therapy. The DNA sequence is as follows: TGTGCCAGCAGAGGACAGGGAAAAAACACCATATATTTT. Translated, it reads CASRGQGKNTIYF.